What follows describes a single T cell receptor beta chain. Its specificity is not known. This CDR3 spans 15 amino acids. UMI-labeled TRB cDNA libraries were prepared by 5' RACE. TCRdb derives one entry per CDR3 protein from the 5' RACE reads, leaving out DNA. This sample's table has 150,000 or so distinct CDR3 sequences. The data belong to a study of CXCR3-negative and CXCR3-positive naive CD8 T cells. General study findings and limits: Greater hydrophobicity was found in TRB CDR3s of CXCR3-positive naive cells than of CXCR3-negative naive cells. Relative to memory CD8+ cells, whose diversity was much lower, both naive subsets had comparably high diversity.

This clonotype was sampled from a human donor in good health. Some clones in this sample may be carry-over from other donors' samples. Sample: naive CXCR3+ CD8+ T cells from blood. This sample's subset: CD45RO-CCR7+CD27+CD95- naive CD8+ T cells expressing CXCR3 (TNR3+). The V call is TRBV12-3 or TRBV12-4, the J call TRBJ2-3; TCRdb calls TRBD1, which cannot be checked without DNA. The CDR3 loop reads CASTSRDSSTDTQYF.